The 21 T cell receptor beta chains below were found in one sample sequenced in a study of shared clonotypes between healthy human individuals. Produced via immunoSEQ multiplex PCR; TCRdb's table is partial and in-frame only. The sample shows around 530,000 clones, around three quarters of them seen only once. Material: PBMCs. The receptors come from a woman in her 40s in good health. Some clones in this sample may be carry-over from other donors' samples.

The chain uses TRBV19 and TRBJ2-7; 10 nucleotides align to TRBD1. Trimming cost V 9 bases and J 3 bases; bases outside gene matches: 5. The CDR3 contains 13 residues. The germline V gene encodes CDR1 LNHDA and CDR2 SQIVND (reference sequence). CDR3 DNA: TGTGCCAGCGGGACAGGGGTTGGCTACGAGCAGTACTTC. Amino acids: CASGTGVGYEQYF.

The rearrangement links TRBV28 to TRBJ1-2; TRBD1 agrees at 11 bases. The CDR3 is 18 residues long. CDR1 and CDR2 (germline): MDHEN, SYDVKM. Germline trimming cut 8 bases from V and 4 bases from J; bases unmatched to any gene: 18. The CDR3 coding sequence is TGTGCCAGCGTTCAGGGACAGGGGGGCATCCCCCGAAGCTATGGCTACACCTTC. It yields the protein CASVQGQGGIPRSYGYTF.

This clone has a handful of counts. The genes are TRBV18 and TRBJ1-3; D might be TRBD1 (5 bases). V dropped 4 bases and J dropped 1 base, with 8 bases sitting between them. CDR3 length: 14 amino acids. Germline V gives CDR1 KGHSH, CDR2 LQKENI. DNA for the CDR3: TGTGCCAGCTCACTTCAGGGTTCTGGAAACACCATATATTTT. It codes for CASSLQGSGNTIYF. The full variable domain, with the rest looked up from reference TRBV18 and TRBJ1-3, is NAGVMQNPRHLVRRRGQEARLRCSPMKGHSHVYWYRQLPEEGLKFMVYLQKENIIDESGMPKERFSAEFPKEGPSILRIQQVVRGDSAAYFCASSLQGSGNTIYFGEGSWLTVV.

The CDR3: CASSKAGTEQFF. The CDR3 nucleotides are TGTGCCAGCAGCAAAGCCGGGACAGAGCAGTTCTTC. The V call is TRBV7-3, the J call TRBJ2-1; D might be TRBD1 (6 bases). The CDR3 sequence is 12 residues long. The germline V gene has CDR1 SGHTA and CDR2 FQGTGA. The V end lost 5 bases, the J end lost 10 bases, and 12 bases lay between the germline ends.

The V and J genes are TRBV7-2 and TRBJ1-2; TRBD1 agrees at 7 bases. The CDR3 is 15 residues long. The J segment lost 6 bases and the V segment lost 1 base, leaving 8 bases of the junction unmatched. Germline values: CDR1 SGHTA, CDR2 FQGNSA. CDR3 protein: CASSLVWQGEDGYTF. CDR3 in DNA: TGTGCCAGCAGCTTAGTCTGGCAGGGGGAGGATGGCTACACCTTC. Full variable domain (remainder filled in from reference TRBV7-2 and TRBJ1-2): GAGVSQSPSNKVTEKGKDVELRCDPISGHTALYWYRQSLGQGLEFLIYFQGNSAPDKSGLPSDRFSAERTGGSVSTLTIQRTQQEDSAVYLCASSLVWQGEDGYTFGSGTRLTVV.

V gene TRBV9 combines with J gene TRBJ2-2; a weak D match, TRBD2 (6 bases). The CDR3 runs to 13 residues. The ends were cut back, 2 bases at V and 6 bases at J, with 8 bases in the middle. Germline-derived CDR1 and CDR2 are SGDLS and YYNGEE. The CDR3, as DNA: TGTGCCAGCAGCGTGGAGGGGTCCGGGGAGCTGTTTTTT. This encodes CASSVEGSGELFF.

The J gene is TRBJ1-1, the V gene TRBV7-2, with a weak D call TRBD1 (6 bases). The germline gives CDR1 SGHTA, CDR2 FQGNSA. Deletions cut 5 bases from V and 5 bases from J, with 9 bases between. The CDR3 covers 12 residues. CDR3 region: CASSPQGTEAFF. The CDR3 DNA sequence: TGTGCCAGCAGCCCGCAGGGGACTGAAGCTTTCTTT.

A word on this clone: Since no conserved phenylalanine or tryptophan closes the CDR3, a read error is the likely cause. V gene TRBV28 combines with J gene TRBJ1-1, with a tentative D call TRBD1 (5 bases). This CDR3 contains 11 residues. The V end was cut by 6 bases, the J end by 10 bases, with 12 bases between. Germline CDR1 MDHEN, CDR2 SYDVKM. CDR3 sequence: CASRATRGAFL. The CDR3 DNA follows: TGTGCCAGCAGGGCTACGAGGGGAGCTTTCCTT.

The rearrangement uses TRBV6-5 and TRBJ2-7, with 11 positions matching TRBD2. This CDR3 is 14 amino acids long. The junction had 8 bases not matched to a gene; V was cut back by 7 bases and J by 6 bases. Germline values: CDR1 MNHEY, CDR2 SVGAGI. CDR3 residues: CASMLAGGFREQYF. CDR3 coding DNA: TGTGCCAGCATGTTAGCGGGAGGGTTTCGCGAGCAGTACTTC.

This clone has just a few counts. The chain employs TRBV25-1 and TRBJ2-6, with D maybe TRBD1 (6 bases). The V gene lost 8 bases and the J gene lost 0 bases, with 11 bases spanning the gap. The CDR3 has 15 amino acids. Per the germline V gene, CDR1 is MGHDK and CDR2 is SYGVNS. The CDR3 DNA reads TGTGCCAGCCAGACAGGTAGCTCTGGGGCCAACGTCCTGACTTTC. Translating gives CASQTGSSGANVLTF.

A single count supports this clone. The chain has TRBV4-3 and TRBJ2-1; 12 nucleotides line up with TRBD1. V shed 1 base, J shed 8 bases, and the junction held 3 bases outside the gene matches. The CDR3 consists of 15 residues. CDR1 LGHNA and CDR2 YSLEER come from the germline V gene. The CDR3 bases are TGCGCCAGCAGCCAAGGGGGGACAGGGGGCTATGAGCAGTTCTTC. Protein: CASSQGGTGGYEQFF.

The chain carries TRBV28 and TRBJ2-7; 7 nucleotides align to TRBD1. Germline V lookup: CDR1 MDHEN, CDR2 SYDVKM. The CDR3 contains 15 residues. V shed 2 bases and J 6 bases; nucleotides not matched to a gene: 10. CDR3 in DNA: TGTGCCAGCAGTTTAGGGGAGACAGGGATGAGCGAGCAGTACTTC. Residues: CASSLGETGMSEQYF. Full variable domain (remainder filled in from reference TRBV28 and TRBJ2-7): DVKVTQSSRYLVKRTGEKVFLECVQDMDHENMFWYRQDPGLGLRLIYFSYDVKMKEKGDIPEGYSVSREKKERFSLILESASTNQTSMYLCASSLGETGMSEQYFGPGTRLTVT.

A remark on this clone: With only one base between it and a far larger clone, this is likely a read error. The chain joins TRBV6-1 to TRBJ2-7; D is uncertain. This CDR3 has 12 amino acids. Germline assignment: CDR1 MNHNS and CDR2 SASEGT. CDR3 sequence: CTSSDLPYEQYF. DNA for the CDR3: TGTACCAGCAGTGATTTGCCCTACGAGCAGTACTTC.

This chain joins TRBV15 and TRBJ2-1; 11 nucleotides agree with TRBD2. Germline V gene lookup returns CDR1 LNHNV and CDR2 YYDKDF (reference sequence). The CDR3 consists of 13 residues. The ends lost 1 base at V and 13 bases at J; junction bases unmatched: 3. The CDR3 here is CATSRGGTSGQFF. The CDR3 region has the DNA TGTGCCACCAGCAGAGGAGGGACTAGCGGACAGTTCTTC.

The chain carries TRBV10-3 and TRBJ2-2; 12 bases are shared with TRBD2. The CDR3 is made up of 16 amino acids. V trimming: 7 bases; J trimming: 5 bases; junction bases outside the gene matches: 8. Germline CDR1 ENHRY, CDR2 SYGVKD. CDR3 in amino acids: CAIMGLAGGETGELFF. CDR3 DNA sequence: TGTGCCATCATGGGCCTAGCGGGAGGGGAGACCGGGGAGCTGTTTTTT.

The genes are TRBV18 and TRBJ1-4, with D possibly being TRBD1 (5 bases). The CDR3 runs 15 residues. Germline CDR1 is KGHSH and CDR2 is LQKENI. Trimming removed 2 bases at V and 4 bases at J, with 11 bases between. CDR3 DNA sequence: TGTGCCAGCTCACCATGGCAGGGCCGTAATGAAAAACTGTTTTTT. Amino acid sequence: CASSPWQGRNEKLFF.

Regarding this clone: A far larger clone is one nucleotide away, so this likely arose from a read error. V and J are TRBV5-4 and TRBJ2-5, with D possibly being TRBD2 (6 bases). The CDR3 is 15 residues long. Trimming took 4 bases from V and 5 from J, leaving 18 bases between them. Germline values: CDR1 SGHNT, CDR2 YYREEE (reference sequence). The CDR3 loop reads CASSLGVAEGETQYF. The CDR3 DNA sequence: TGTGCCAGCAGCCTGGGGGTAGCGGAGGGGGAGACCCAGTACTTC.

A remark on this clone: Other DNA sequences from this sample encode an identical CDR3 as well. The chain is built from TRBV27 and TRBJ1-1; no definite D call. Trimming took 3 bases from V and 1 from J, leaving 9 bases between them. This CDR3 spans 14 amino acids. Germline values: CDR1 MNHEY, CDR2 SMNVEV (reference sequence). The CDR3 region has the DNA TGTGCCAGCAGTTTGTCCAGACGGAACACTGAAGCTTTCTTT. Residues: CASSLSRRNTEAFF.

This chain uses TRBV5-1 with TRBJ1-1; perhaps TRBD1 as D (6 bases). Trimming removed 5 bases at V and 7 bases at J, with 12 bases between. The CDR3 contains 12 residues. Germline loops: CDR1 SGHRS, CDR2 YFSETQ. DNA for the CDR3: TGCGCCAGCAGGCTAGAGGGGGGTGAAGCTTTCTTT. It is translated as CASRLEGGEAFF.

The chain carries TRBV10-3 and TRBJ2-1, with TRBD2 identical over 8 bases. The V and J ends lost 3 bases and 5 bases, in that order; junction bases with no gene match: 9. The CDR3 totals 16 residues. CDR1 and CDR2 from the germline V gene are ENHRY and SYGVKD. CDR3 region: CAISDSKAGGDNEQFF. The CDR3 DNA is TGTGCCATCAGTGATAGTAAGGCGGGAGGTGACAATGAGCAGTTCTTC.

In its sample, this clone was seen many times. The chain links TRBV10-3 to TRBJ2-5; possible D gene TRBD2, 6 bases. V shed 4 bases and J shed 11 bases, with 14 bases lying between them. Germline V gene data show CDR1 as ENHRY and CDR2 as SYGVKD. This CDR3 has 12 residues. The CDR3 here is CAISAQGGEQYF. For the CDR3, the DNA is TGTGCCATCAGTGCCCAGGGCGGGGAGCAGTACTTC.